The clone carrying this T cell receptor (beta chain) was observed a handful of times. The antigen is undetermined. This entry belongs to a study of blood T cells in healthy people across ages. Study findings and constraints: Greater diversity and more naive CD4+ cells were seen in long-lived donors than in aged donors. The lack of PBMC sorting stopped any conclusive naive versus antigen-experienced comparison.

Through a sample-barcoded 5' primer and a J-beta primer mix, a second PCR was run for 7 to 11 cycles. Each cDNA molecule received a tag from a template-switch adaptor that had 12 random nucleotides. From the 5' RACE reads, TCRdb called clonotypes with MiXCR, one entry per CDR3 protein. The table records fewer than 650,000 distinct CDR3 sequences, about 27% of them present only once. Germline lookup yields CDR1 DFQATT and CDR2 SNEGSKA (reference sequence). The trim removed 0 bases at V and 0 bases at J, leaving 4 bases unmatched. The CDR3 covers 16 residues. These same data were also listed under a study on T cells of mothers and their children. That paper states: Each mother yielded more than 9.5 million TCR beta CDR3 reads. Each child yielded about 3 million reads.

The sequencing sample was made of blood. The TCR originated in a boy aged 2 to 10 in good health. The rearrangement links TRBV20-1 to TRBJ2-2; 7 nucleotides agree with TRBD2. CDR3 bases: TGCAGTGCTAGAGATAAAGGGAGGGCGAACACCGGGGAGCTGTTTTTT. Translated, it gives CSARDKGRANTGELFF.